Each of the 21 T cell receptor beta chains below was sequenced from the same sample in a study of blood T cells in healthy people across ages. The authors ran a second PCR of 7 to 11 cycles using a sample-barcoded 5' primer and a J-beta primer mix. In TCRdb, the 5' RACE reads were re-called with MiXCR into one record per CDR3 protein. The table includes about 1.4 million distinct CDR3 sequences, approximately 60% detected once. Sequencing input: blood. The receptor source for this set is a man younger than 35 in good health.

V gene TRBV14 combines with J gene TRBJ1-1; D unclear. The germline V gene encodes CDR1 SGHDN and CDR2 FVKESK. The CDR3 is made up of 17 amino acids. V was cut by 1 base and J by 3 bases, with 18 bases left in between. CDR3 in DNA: TGTGCCAGCAGCCAAGGTGGCTTTGGACCGTACCACACTGAAGCTTTCTTT. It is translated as CASSQGGFGPYHTEAFF.

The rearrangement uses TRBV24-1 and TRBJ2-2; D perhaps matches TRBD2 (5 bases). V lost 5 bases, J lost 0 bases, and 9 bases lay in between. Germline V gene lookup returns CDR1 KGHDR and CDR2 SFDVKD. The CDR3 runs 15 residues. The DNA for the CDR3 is TGTGCCACCAGTGGTAGCGCCACGAACACCGGGGAGCTGTTTTTT. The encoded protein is CATSGSATNTGELFF.

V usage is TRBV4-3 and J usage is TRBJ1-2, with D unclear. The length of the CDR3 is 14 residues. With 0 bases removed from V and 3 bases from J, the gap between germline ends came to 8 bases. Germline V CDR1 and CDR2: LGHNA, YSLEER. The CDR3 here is CASSQDSAYYGYTF. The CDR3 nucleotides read TGCGCCAGCAGCCAAGATTCCGCTTACTATGGCTACACCTTC.

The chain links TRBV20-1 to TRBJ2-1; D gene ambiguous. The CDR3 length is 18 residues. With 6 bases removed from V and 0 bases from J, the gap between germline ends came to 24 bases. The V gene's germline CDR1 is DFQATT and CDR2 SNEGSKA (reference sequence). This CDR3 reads CSALERIMPSSSYNEQFF. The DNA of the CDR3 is TGCAGTGCCCTCGAAAGGATAATGCCCTCGAGCTCCTACAATGAGCAGTTCTTC.

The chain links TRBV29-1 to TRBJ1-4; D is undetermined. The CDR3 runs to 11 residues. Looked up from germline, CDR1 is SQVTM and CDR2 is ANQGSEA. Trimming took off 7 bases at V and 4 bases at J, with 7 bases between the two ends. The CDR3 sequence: CSAGLNEKLFF. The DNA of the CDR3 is TGCAGCGCGGGCCTTAATGAAAAACTGTTTTTT.

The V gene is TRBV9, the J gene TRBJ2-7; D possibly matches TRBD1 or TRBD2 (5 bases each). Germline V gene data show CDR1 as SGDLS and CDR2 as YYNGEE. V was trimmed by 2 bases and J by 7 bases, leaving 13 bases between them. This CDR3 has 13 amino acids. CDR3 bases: TGTGCCAGCAGCGTTCAGGGTCGAGGGGAGCAGTACTTC. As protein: CASSVQGRGEQYF.

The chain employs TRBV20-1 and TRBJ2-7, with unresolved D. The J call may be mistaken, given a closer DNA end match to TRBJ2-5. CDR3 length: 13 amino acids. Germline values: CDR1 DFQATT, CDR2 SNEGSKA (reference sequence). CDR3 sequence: CSASDPRRETQYF. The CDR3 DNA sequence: TGCAGTGCTAGTGACCCGAGACGGGAGACCCAGTACTTC.

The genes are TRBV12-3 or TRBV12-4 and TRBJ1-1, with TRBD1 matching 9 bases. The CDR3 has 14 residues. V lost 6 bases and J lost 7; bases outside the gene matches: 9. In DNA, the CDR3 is TGTGCCAGCAGGCTACAGGGGGCTCTCGATGAAGCTTTCTTT. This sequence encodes CASRLQGALDEAFF.

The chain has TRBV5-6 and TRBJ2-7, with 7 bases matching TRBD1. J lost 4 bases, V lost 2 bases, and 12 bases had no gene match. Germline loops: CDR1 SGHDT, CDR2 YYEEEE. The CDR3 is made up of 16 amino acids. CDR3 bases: TGTGCCAGCAGCTTTCTACCGGGACAGAAGACTTACGAGCAGTACTTC. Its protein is CASSFLPGQKTYEQYF.

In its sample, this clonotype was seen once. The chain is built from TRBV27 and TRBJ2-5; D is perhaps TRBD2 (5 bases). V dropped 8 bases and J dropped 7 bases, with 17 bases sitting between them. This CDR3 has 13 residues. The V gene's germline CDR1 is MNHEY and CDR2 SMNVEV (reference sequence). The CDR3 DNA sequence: TGTGCCAGCTCCCTTATACCGGCGGGGACCCAGTACTTC. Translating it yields CASSLIPAGTQYF.

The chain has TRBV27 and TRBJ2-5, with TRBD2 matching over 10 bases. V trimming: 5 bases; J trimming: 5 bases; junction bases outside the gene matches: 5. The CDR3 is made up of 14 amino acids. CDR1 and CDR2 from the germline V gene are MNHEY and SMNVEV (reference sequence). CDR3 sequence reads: CASSLQAGGETQYF. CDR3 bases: TGTGCCAGCAGTCTACAAGCGGGGGGGGAGACCCAGTACTTC.

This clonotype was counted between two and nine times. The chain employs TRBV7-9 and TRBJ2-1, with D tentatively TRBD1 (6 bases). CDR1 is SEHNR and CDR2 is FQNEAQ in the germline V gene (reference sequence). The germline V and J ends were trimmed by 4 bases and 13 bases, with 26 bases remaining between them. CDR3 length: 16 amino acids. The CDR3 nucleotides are TGTGCCAGCAGCTCTACCCCGGGACAAAGTTCCGGAGGCCAGTTCTTC. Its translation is CASSSTPGQSSGGQFF.

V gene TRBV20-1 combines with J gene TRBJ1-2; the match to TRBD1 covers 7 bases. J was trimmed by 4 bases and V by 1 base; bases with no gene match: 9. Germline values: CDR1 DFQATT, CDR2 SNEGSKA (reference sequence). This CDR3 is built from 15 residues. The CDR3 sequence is CSARVGGGQLYGYTF. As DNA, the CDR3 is TGCAGTGCTAGAGTCGGTGGGGGACAGCTCTATGGCTACACCTTC.

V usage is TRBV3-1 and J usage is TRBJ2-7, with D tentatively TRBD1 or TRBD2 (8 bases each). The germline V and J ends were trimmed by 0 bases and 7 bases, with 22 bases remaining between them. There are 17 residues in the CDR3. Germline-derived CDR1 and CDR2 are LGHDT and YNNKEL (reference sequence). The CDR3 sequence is CASSQDWGDRGLEEQYF. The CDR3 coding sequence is TGTGCCAGCAGCCAAGATTGGGGAGACAGGGGACTAGAAGAGCAGTACTTC.

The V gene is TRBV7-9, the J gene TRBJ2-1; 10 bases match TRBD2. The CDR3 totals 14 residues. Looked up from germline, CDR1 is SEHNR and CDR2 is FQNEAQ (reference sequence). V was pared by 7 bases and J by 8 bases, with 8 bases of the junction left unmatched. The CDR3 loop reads CASTGGLAVHEQFF. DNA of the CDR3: TGTGCCAGCACTGGAGGACTAGCGGTCCATGAGCAGTTCTTC.

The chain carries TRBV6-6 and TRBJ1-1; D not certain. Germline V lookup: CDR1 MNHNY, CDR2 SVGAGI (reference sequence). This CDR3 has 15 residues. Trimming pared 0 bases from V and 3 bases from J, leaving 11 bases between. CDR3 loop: CASSYSPGQDTEAFF. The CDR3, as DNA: TGTGCCAGCAGTTACTCGCCCGGGCAGGACACTGAAGCTTTCTTT.

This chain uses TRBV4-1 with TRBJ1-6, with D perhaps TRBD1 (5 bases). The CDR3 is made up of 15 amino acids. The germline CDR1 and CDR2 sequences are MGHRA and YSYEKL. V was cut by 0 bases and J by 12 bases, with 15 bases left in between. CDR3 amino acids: CASSQEVGQRQPLHF. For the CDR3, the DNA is TGCGCCAGCAGCCAAGAGGTGGGGCAGAGGCAACCCCTCCACTTT.

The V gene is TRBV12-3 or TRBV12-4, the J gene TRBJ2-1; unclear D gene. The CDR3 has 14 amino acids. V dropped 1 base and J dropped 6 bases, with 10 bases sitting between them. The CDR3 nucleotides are TGTGCCAGCAGTTTAGGGCTGTTGGGCAATGAGCAGTTCTTC. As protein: CASSLGLLGNEQFF.

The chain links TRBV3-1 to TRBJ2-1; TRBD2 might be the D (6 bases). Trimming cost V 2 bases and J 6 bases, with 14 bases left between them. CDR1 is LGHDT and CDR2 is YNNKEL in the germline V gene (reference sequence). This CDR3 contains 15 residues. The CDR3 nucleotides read TGTGCCAGCAGCCAATGGAGACTAGGCGGCAATGAGCAGTTCTTC. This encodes CASSQWRLGGNEQFF.

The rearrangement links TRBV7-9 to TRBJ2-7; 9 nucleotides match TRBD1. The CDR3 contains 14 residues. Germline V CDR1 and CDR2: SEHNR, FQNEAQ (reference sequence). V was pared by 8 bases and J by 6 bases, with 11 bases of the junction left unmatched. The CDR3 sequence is CASGSRDRVAEQYF. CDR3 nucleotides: TGTGCCAGCGGGTCCAGGGACAGGGTGGCCGAGCAGTACTTC.

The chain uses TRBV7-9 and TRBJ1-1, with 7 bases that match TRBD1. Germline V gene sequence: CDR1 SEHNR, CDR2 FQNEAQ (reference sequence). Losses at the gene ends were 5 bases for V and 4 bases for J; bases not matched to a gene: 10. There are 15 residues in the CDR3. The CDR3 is CASSTQTGRVTEAFF. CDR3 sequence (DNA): TGTGCCAGCAGCACCCAGACAGGGAGGGTCACTGAAGCTTTCTTT.